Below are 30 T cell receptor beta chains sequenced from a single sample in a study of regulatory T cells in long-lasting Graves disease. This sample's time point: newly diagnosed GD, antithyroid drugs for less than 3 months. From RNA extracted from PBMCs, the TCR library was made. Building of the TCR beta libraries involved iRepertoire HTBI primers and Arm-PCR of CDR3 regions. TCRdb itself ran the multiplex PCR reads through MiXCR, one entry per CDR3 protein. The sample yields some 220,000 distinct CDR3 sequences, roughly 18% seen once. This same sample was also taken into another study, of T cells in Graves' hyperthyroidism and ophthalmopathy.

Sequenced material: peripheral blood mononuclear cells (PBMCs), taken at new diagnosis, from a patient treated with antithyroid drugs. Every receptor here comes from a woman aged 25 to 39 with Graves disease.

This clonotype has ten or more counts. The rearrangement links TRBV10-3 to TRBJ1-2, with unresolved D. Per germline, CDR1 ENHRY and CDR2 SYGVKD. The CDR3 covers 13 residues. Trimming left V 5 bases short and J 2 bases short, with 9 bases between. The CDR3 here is CAISTRLNYGYTF. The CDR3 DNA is TGTGCCATCAGTACCCGGCTAAACTATGGCTACACCTTC.

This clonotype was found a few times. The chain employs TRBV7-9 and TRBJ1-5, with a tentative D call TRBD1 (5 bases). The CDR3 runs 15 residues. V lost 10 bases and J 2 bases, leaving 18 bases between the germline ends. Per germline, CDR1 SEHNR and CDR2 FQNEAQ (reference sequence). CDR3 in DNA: TGTGCCATCACCTCAACCCTGGGGGGCAATCAGCCCCAGCATTTT. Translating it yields CAITSTLGGNQPQHF.

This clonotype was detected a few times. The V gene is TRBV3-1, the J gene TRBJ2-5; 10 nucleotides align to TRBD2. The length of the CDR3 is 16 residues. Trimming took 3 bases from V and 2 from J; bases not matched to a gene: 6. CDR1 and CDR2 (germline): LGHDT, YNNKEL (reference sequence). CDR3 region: CASSHPGTSDQETQYF. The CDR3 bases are TGTGCCAGCAGCCACCCCGGGACTAGCGATCAAGAGACCCAGTACTTC.

CDR3 sequence: CASSWREASSTDTQYF. Here the CDR3 DNA reads TGTGCCAGCAGTTGGCGGGAGGCCTCTAGCACAGATACGCAGTATTTT. This chain uses TRBV2 with TRBJ2-3; TRBD2 aligns across 8 bases. This CDR3 comprises 16 residues. Losses at the gene ends were 5 bases for V and 0 bases for J; bases not matched to a gene: 7. Germline V CDR1 and CDR2: SNHLY, FYNNEI.

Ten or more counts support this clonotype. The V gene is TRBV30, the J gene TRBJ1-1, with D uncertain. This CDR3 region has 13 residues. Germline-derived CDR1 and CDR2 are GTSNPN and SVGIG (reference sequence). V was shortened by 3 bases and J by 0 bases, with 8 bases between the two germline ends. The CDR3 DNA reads TGTGCCTGGAGCCGGCAGCTGAACACTGAAGCTTTCTTT. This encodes CAWSRQLNTEAFF.

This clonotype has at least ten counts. The CDR3 here is CASSRTVGVMNTEAFF. CDR3 DNA: TGCGCCAGCAGTCGGACTGTTGGGGTCATGAACACTGAAGCTTTCTTT. This chain connects TRBV4-1 to TRBJ1-1; D call uncertain. The germline CDR1 and CDR2 sequences are MGHRA and YSYEKL. The CDR3 loop spans 16 amino acids. V lost 6 bases and J lost 0, with 17 bases in between.

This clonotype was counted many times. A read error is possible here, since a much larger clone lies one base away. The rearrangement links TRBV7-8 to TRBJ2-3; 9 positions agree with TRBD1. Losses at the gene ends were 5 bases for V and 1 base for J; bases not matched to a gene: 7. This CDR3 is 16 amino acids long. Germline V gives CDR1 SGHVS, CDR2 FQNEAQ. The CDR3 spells CASSIQTGGGTDTQYF. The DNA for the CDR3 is TGTGCCAGCAGCATACAGACAGGGGGGGGCACAGATACGCAGTATTTT.

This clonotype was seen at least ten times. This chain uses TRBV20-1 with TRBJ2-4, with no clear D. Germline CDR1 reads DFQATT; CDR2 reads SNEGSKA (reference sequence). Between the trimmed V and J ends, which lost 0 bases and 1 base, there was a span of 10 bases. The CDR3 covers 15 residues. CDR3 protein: CSARDPASAKNIQYF. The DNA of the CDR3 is TGCAGTGCTAGAGATCCCGCTTCCGCCAAAAACATTCAGTACTTC.

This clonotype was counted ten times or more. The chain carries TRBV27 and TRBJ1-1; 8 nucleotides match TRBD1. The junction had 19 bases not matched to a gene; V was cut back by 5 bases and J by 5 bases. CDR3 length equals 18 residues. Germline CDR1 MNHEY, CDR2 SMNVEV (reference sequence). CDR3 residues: CASSPFNPTGVYGTEAFF. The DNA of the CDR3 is TGTGCCAGCAGTCCTTTCAACCCGACAGGGGTTTATGGTACTGAAGCTTTCTTT.

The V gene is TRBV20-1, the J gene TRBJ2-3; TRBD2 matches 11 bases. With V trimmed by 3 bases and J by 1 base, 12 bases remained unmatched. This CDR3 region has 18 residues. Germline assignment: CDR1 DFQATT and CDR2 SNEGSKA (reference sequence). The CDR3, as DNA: TGCAGTGCTAGGCGGGACTCAATAGCGGGAGGGGGCACAGATACGCAGTATTTT. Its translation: CSARRDSIAGGGTDTQYF.

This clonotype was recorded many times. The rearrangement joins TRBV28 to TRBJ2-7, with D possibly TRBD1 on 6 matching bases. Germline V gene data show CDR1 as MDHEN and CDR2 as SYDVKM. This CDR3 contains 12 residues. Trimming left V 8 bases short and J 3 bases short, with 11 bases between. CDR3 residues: CASRTGNYEQYF. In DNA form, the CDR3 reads TGTGCCAGCCGTACAGGGAACTACGAGCAGTACTTC.

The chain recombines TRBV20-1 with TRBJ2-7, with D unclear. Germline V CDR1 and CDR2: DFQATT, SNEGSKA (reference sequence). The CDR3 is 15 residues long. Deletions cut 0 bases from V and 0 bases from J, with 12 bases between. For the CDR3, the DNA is TGCAGTGCTAGAGAGATCTACGCCAGCTCCTACGAGCAGTACTTC. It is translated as CSAREIYASSYEQYF.

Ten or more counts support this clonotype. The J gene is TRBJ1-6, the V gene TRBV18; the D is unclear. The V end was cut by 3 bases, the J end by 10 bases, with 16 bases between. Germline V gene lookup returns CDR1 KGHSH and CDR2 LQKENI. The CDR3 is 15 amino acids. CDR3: CASSPNSIDNSPLHF. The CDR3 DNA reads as TGTGCCAGCTCACCGAACAGTATTGACAACTCACCCCTCCACTTT.

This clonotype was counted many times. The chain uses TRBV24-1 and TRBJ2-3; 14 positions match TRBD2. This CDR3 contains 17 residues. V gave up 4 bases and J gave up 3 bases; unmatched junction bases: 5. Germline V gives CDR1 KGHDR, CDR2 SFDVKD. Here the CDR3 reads CATSDPGLAGVTDTQYF. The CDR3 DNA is TGTGCCACCAGTGACCCGGGACTAGCGGGGGTGACAGATACGCAGTATTTT.

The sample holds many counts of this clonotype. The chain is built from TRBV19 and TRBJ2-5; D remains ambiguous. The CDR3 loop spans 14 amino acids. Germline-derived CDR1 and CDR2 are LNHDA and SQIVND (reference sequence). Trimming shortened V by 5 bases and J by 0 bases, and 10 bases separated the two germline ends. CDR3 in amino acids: CASSPPWNQETQYF. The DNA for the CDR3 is TGTGCCAGTAGTCCCCCCTGGAACCAAGAGACCCAGTACTTC.

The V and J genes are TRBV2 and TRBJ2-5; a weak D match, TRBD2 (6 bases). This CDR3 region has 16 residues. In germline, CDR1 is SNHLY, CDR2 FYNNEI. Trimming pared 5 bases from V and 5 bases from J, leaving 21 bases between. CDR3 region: CASSYSSVGGEETQYF. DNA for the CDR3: TGTGCCAGCAGTTACTCGAGCGTCGGGGGAGAGGAGACCCAGTACTTC.

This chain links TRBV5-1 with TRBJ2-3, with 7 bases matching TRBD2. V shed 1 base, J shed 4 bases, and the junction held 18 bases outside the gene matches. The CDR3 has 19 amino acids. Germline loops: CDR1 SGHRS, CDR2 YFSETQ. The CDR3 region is CASSLFSAGVTPTPDTQYF. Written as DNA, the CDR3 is TGCGCCAGCAGCTTGTTTTCCGCGGGAGTGACTCCGACCCCAGATACGCAGTATTTT.

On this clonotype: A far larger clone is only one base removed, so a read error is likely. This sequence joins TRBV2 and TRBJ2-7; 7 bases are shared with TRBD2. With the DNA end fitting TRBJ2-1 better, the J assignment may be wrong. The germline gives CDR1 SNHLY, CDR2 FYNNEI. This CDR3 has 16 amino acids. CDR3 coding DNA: TGTGCCAGCAGCCCCCCATTACTAGCGTACTACGATGAGCAGTTCTTC. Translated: CASSPPLLAYYDEQFF.

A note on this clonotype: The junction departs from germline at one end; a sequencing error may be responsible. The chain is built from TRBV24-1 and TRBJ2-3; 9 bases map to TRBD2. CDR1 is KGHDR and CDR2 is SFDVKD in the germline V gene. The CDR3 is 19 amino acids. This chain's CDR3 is CATSVAGGTESFSTDTQYF. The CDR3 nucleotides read TGCGCCACCAGTGTCGCGGGGGGGACCGAATCTTTCAGCACAGATACGCAGTATTTT.

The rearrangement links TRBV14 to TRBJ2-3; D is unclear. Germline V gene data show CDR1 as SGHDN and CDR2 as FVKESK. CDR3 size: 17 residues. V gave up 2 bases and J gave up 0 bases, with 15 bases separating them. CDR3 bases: TGTGCCAGCAGCCAATCTGGCGGACCTTTTAGCACAGATACGCAGTATTTT. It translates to CASSQSGGPFSTDTQYF.

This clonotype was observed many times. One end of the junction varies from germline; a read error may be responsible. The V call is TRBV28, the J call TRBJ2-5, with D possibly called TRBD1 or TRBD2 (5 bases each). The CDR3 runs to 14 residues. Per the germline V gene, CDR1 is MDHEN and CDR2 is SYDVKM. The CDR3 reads CASSLSGTRETQYF. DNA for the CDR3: TGTGCCAGCAGCTTATCAGGGACGAGGGAGACCCAGTACTTC.

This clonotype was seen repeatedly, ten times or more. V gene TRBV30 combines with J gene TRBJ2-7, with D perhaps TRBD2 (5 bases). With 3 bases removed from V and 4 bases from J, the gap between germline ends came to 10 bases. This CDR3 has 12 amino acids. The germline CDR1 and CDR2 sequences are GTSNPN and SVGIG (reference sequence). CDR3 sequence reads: CAWRGSRYEQYF. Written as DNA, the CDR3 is TGTGCCTGGAGGGGGAGTCGTTACGAGCAGTACTTC.

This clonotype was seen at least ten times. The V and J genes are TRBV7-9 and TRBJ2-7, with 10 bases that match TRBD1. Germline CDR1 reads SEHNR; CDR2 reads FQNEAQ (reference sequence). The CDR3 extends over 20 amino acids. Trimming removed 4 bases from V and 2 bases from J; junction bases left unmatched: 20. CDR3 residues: CASSSIIPLLPGQGPYEQYF. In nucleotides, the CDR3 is TGTGCCAGCAGCTCCATCATCCCACTACTACCGGGACAGGGGCCCTACGAGCAGTACTTC.

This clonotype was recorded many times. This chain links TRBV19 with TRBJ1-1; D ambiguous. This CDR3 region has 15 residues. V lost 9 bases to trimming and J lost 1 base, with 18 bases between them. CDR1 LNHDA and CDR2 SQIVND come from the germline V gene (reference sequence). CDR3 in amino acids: CASTYGGIQNTEAFF. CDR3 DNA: TGTGCCAGCACATATGGTGGCATTCAGAACACTGAAGCTTTCTTT.

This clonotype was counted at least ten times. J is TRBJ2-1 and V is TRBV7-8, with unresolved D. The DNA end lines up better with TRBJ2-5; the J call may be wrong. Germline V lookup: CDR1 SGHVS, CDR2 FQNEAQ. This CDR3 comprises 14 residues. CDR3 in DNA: TGTGCCAGCAGCTTAATGGGGAATGAAGAGACCCAGTACTTC. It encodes CASSLMGNEETQYF.

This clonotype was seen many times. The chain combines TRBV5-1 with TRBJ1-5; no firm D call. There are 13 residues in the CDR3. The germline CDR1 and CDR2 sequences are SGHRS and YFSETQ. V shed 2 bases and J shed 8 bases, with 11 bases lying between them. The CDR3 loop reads CASSLWGGEPQHF. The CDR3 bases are TGCGCCAGCAGCTTATGGGGTGGCGAGCCCCAGCATTTT.

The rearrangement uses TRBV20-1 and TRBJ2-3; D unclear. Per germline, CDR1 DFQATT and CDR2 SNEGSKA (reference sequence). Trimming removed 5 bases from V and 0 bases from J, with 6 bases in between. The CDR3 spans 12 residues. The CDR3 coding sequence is TGCAGTGCTTATACTAGCACAGATACGCAGTATTTT. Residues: CSAYTSTDTQYF.

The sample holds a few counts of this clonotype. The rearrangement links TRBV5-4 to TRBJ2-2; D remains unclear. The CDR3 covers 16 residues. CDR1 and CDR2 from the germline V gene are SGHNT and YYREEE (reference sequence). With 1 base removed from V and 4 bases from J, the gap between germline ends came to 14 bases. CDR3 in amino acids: CASSLIGFGSTGELFF. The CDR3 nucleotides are TGTGCCAGCAGCTTGATAGGGTTCGGAAGCACCGGGGAGCTGTTTTTT.

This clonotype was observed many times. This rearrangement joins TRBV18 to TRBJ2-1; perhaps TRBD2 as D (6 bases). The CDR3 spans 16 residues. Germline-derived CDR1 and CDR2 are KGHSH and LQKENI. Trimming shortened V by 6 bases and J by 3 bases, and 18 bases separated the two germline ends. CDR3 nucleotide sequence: TGTGCCAGCTCCCCCTATGGGGGGAGCATCTACAATGAGCAGTTCTTC. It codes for CASSPYGGSIYNEQFF.

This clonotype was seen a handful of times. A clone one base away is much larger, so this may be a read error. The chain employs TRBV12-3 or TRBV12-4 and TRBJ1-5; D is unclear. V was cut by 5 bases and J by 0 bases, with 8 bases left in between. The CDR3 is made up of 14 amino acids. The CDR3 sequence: CASSPQSSNQPQHF. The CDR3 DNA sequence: TGTGCCAGCAGTCCGCAGTCTAGCAATCAGCCCCAGCATTTT.